In its sample, the clone carrying this T cell receptor beta chain was seen a few times. The antigen remains unidentified. It was approximately 10 milliliters of peripheral blood that were drawn from each donor. The sample belongs to a study of blood T cells in healthy people across ages. The V and J ends lost 7 bases and 2 bases, in that order; junction bases with no gene match: 12. The V gene's germline CDR1 is MNHNS and CDR2 SASEGT. The CDR3 sequence is 16 residues long. Next came a second PCR, run for about 7 to 12 cycles, which used a sample-barcoded 5' primer along with a J-beta primer mix. TCRdb re-analysed the 5' RACE reads in MiXCR, keeping a single row per CDR3 protein. The repertoire includes hundreds of thousands of distinct CDR3 sequences, under 25% of them detected once, and roughly 3.4% sits in the top ten. Regarding the study as a whole: Roughly linear age-related decline in beta diversity appeared, significant by age 40. Nothing was known about donor CMV status, and this possibly confounded expanded clonotype changes. Versus aged donors, long-lived donors had higher diversity and more naive CD4+ cells.

This sequence originates from a man between 65 and 85 years old in good health. This sequence joins TRBV6-1 and TRBJ2-3, with TRBD1 identical over 7 bases. The specimen was blood. CDR3 sequence (DNA): TGTGCCAGCAAGGGGGCCACATTACAGCCCACAGATACGCAGTATTTT. Its protein product is CASKGATLQPTDTQYF.